The source of this T cell receptor (beta chain) is a study of blood T cell repertoires in COVID-19. For the study at large: Collection of acute and convalescent COVID-19 samples took place in the United States, Italy and Spain.

In this sample, this clone turned up once. This CDR3 contains 16 residues. Germline values: CDR1 SGHAT, CDR2 FQNNGV. Trimming took off 6 bases at V and 4 bases at J, with 21 bases between the two ends. Using immunoSEQ multiplex PCR, the repertoire was profiled, and TCRdb retains in-frame clones only, with some absent. This table holds some 150,000 clones, over 65% found once. Living in under 30 US areas, the participants were between roughly 18 and 95 years of age. Recovery meant two consecutive negative NP/OP PCR tests, professional clearance, or resolved symptoms. The sample comprised PBMCs or T cells enriched from blood (not recorded which). The V gene is TRBV11-2, the J gene TRBJ2-5; TRBD1 might be the D (6 bases). The TCR originated in a woman aged 45 to 65 who had recovered from COVID-19. CDR3 bases: TGTGCCAGCAGGGCACGGCTTACAGGGTCTCCAGAGACCCAGTACTTC. Protein: CASRARLTGSPETQYF.